This T cell receptor (beta chain) was obtained from a study of T cell responses to AZD1222 COVID-19 vaccine. Study conclusions and caveats: Sampling captured repertoires only after the peak T cell response. Females outnumbered males among donors, who were mostly white British; clonal diversity was possibly underestimated. At baseline, just six AZD1222 recipients tested seropositive.

The method was immunoSEQ multiplex PCR; TCRdb's version includes in-frame clones alone and lacks a portion of them. The data show fewer than 200,000 clones, about 92% seen once. Details on this clone: The target antigen is unknown.

CDR1 MDHEN and CDR2 SYDVKM come from the germline V gene. There are 13 residues in the CDR3. V was clipped by 2 bases and J by 5 bases, with 9 bases between them. The chain carries TRBV28 and TRBJ1-2; D might be TRBD1 (6 bases). This TCR was sampled from an adult in good health. The input for sequencing was peripheral blood, taken on day 0 of AZD1222 vaccination. The CDR3 nucleotides read TGTGCCAGCAGTTTAACAGGGAGGTATGGCTACACCTTC. It encodes CASSLTGRYGYTF.